Each of the 23 T cell receptor beta chains below was sequenced from the same sample in a study of blood T cell repertoires in COVID-19. Using immunoSEQ multiplex PCR, the repertoire was profiled, and TCRdb retains in-frame clones only, with some absent. This table has about 110,000 clones, approximately 65% appearing once. The sample taken for sequencing was peripheral blood. The receptor set was obtained from a woman aged 60 to 75 with acute or convalescent COVID-19.

J is TRBJ1-2 and V is TRBV6-6; maybe TRBD1 (5 bases). The germline gives CDR1 MNHNY, CDR2 SVGAGI (reference sequence). V was trimmed by 6 bases and J by 4 bases, leaving 18 bases between them. This CDR3 spans 15 amino acids. CDR3: CASRKPGERAYGYTF. The DNA of the CDR3 is TGTGCCAGCAGAAAACCGGGGGAGAGGGCCTATGGCTACACCTTC.

The genes are TRBV2 and TRBJ2-5; tentative D call: TRBD2 (5 bases). Germline CDR1 and CDR2: SNHLY and FYNNEI. The CDR3 spans 15 residues. With 1 base removed from V and 4 bases from J, the gap between germline ends came to 13 bases. The CDR3 sequence is CASSEGEARGETQYF. In nucleotides, the CDR3 is TGTGCCAGCAGTGAAGGCGAGGCACGGGGAGAGACCCAGTACTTC.

The J gene is TRBJ1-6, the V gene TRBV21-1; the D call of TRBD1 is as the table states it, not checked on the DNA. TRBV21-1 is a pseudogene. The CDR3 spans 18 residues. The CDR3 coding sequence is TGTGCCACCGTCCCAACAGGGGACAAGAGCTCCTATAATTCACCCCTCCACTTT. It encodes CATVPTGDKSSYNSPLHF.

This chain joins TRBV5-1 and TRBJ2-2; TRBD1 matches at 10 bases. J was trimmed by 3 bases and V by 6 bases; bases with no gene match: 17. This CDR3 spans 19 amino acids. Germline CDR1 SGHRS, CDR2 YFSETQ. CDR3 in amino acids: CASKGMKRQGASDTGELFF. The CDR3 DNA reads TGCGCCAGCAAGGGGATGAAGAGACAGGGGGCGTCGGACACCGGGGAGCTGTTTTTT.

The V and J genes are TRBV19 and TRBJ1-5, with D possibly TRBD1 on 6 matching bases. The CDR3 runs to 13 residues. The germline CDR1 and CDR2 sequences are LNHDA and SQIVND (reference sequence). V was shortened by 9 bases and J by 10 bases, with 19 bases between the two germline ends. The CDR3, as DNA: TGTGCCAGCGGACAGAGCCTTTCTCTACCCCAGCATTTT. It yields the protein CASGQSLSLPQHF.

The V gene is TRBV10-3, the J gene TRBJ1-5; possibly TRBD1 for D (5 bases). CDR3 length: 12 residues. V lost 2 bases and J lost 6, with 5 bases in between. Germline lookup yields CDR1 ENHRY and CDR2 SYGVKD. CDR3 region: CAISERGQPQHF. The CDR3 bases are TGTGCCATCAGTGAGAGGGGTCAGCCCCAGCATTTT.

The table lists this clone with a few counts. The chain joins TRBV28 to TRBJ1-5; D possibly corresponds to TRBD1 (5 bases). The V gene's germline CDR1 is MDHEN and CDR2 SYDVKM. V lost 4 bases, J lost 3 bases, and 16 bases lay in between. CDR3 size: 16 residues. CDR3 DNA sequence: TGTGCCAGCAGTTGGCGAGGGACTTATAACAATCAGCCCCAGCATTTT. This encodes CASSWRGTYNNQPQHF.

V is TRBV5-1 and J is TRBJ2-2, with D unresolved. V lost 0 bases, J lost 2 bases, and 8 bases lay in between. From germline, CDR1 is SGHRS and CDR2 YFSETQ. The CDR3 length is 15 residues. CDR3 DNA sequence: TGCGCCAGCAGCTTGGCCCGAGTTAACACCGGGGAGCTGTTTTTT. Protein product: CASSLARVNTGELFF.

This clone was seen a handful of times. The V and J genes are TRBV6-4 and TRBJ2-2; D remains unclear. The germline V gene encodes CDR1 MRHNA and CDR2 SNTAGT. Trimming pared 4 bases from V and 6 bases from J, leaving 6 bases between. The length of the CDR3 is 12 residues. The CDR3: CASSGSAGELFF. The CDR3 DNA reads TGTGCCAGCAGTGGAAGCGCCGGGGAGCTGTTTTTT.

This clone was detected many times. J is TRBJ1-2 and V is TRBV5-1; no clear D. Germline CDR1 is SGHRS and CDR2 is YFSETQ. The length of the CDR3 is 13 residues. The V end lost 4 bases, the J end lost 7 bases, and 14 bases lay between the germline ends. The CDR3 loop reads CASSLGGGPGYTF. In DNA form, the CDR3 reads TGCGCCAGCAGCCTGGGTGGAGGGCCTGGCTACACCTTC.

This clone was observed a few times. The V call is TRBV24-1, the J call TRBJ2-1, with 14 bases lining up with TRBD2. Trimming at V came to 0 bases and at J to 0 bases, leaving 6 bases not matched to a gene. The CDR3 covers 20 residues. The germline gives CDR1 KGHDR, CDR2 SFDVKD. CDR3 sequence (DNA): TGTGCCACCAGTGATTTGCAGGGGACTAGCGGGGGCAGCTCCTACAATGAGCAGTTCTTC. Protein sequence: CATSDLQGTSGGSSYNEQFF.

CDR3 in amino acids: CATSDSDRGIYEQYF. CDR3 bases: TGTGCCACCAGTGACTCGGACAGAGGAATCTACGAGCAGTACTTC. The chain has TRBV24-1 and TRBJ2-7, with D possibly matching TRBD1 (6 bases). CDR1 and CDR2 from the germline V gene are KGHDR and SFDVKD. The V end lost 4 bases, the J end lost 3 bases, and 15 bases lay between the germline ends. The CDR3 runs 15 residues.

There are many counts of this clone. V and J are TRBV4-1 and TRBJ1-5; D gene unclear. The germline V and J ends were trimmed by 0 bases and 2 bases, with 26 bases remaining between them. The CDR3 totals 21 residues. Looked up from germline, CDR1 is MGHRA and CDR2 is YSYEKL. The CDR3 loop is CASSQDRAATRFWRGNQPQHF. The CDR3 nucleotides are TGCGCCAGCAGCCAAGATAGGGCAGCTACCCGTTTTTGGCGGGGCAATCAGCCCCAGCATTTT.

This sequence joins TRBV27 and TRBJ2-7; 7 bases align to TRBD1. The CDR3 is 16 amino acids. V gave up 1 base and J gave up 4 bases; unmatched junction bases: 10. CDR1 MNHEY and CDR2 SMNVEV come from the germline V gene (reference sequence). CDR3: CASSLFRGTSAYEQYF. The DNA for the CDR3 is TGTGCCAGCAGTTTATTCAGGGGGACGTCGGCTTACGAGCAGTACTTC.

This clone was found a few times. The V and J genes are TRBV5-1 and TRBJ2-4; 10 nucleotides align to TRBD1. This CDR3 comprises 15 residues. CDR1 is SGHRS and CDR2 is YFSETQ in the germline V gene. The junction had 9 bases not matched to a gene; V was cut back by 4 bases and J by 8 bases. The CDR3 region is CASSPPGQGVDIQYF. In nucleotides, the CDR3 is TGCGCCAGCAGCCCGCCCGGACAGGGGGTGGACATTCAGTACTTC. Together with reference TRBV5-1 and TRBJ2-4, the CDR3 gives the full variable domain: KAGVTQTPRYLIKTRGQQVTLSCSPISGHRSVSWYQQTPGQGLQFLFEYFSETQRNKGNFPGRFSGRQFSNSRSEMNVSTLELGDSALYLCASSPPGQGVDIQYFGAGTRLSVL.

This clone was detected only a few times. The CDR3 coding sequence is TGTGCCACCAGTGATGGGGGACATAAGGGAAACACCATATATTTT. Residues: CATSDGGHKGNTIYF. The genes are TRBV24-1 and TRBJ1-3, with D possibly TRBD1 on 6 matching bases. Germline V gives CDR1 KGHDR, CDR2 SFDVKD. The CDR3 covers 15 residues. V lost 3 bases to trimming and J lost 4 bases, with 12 bases between them.

The gene calls are TRBV3-1 (or the pseudogene TRBV3-2) and TRBJ2-2; 13 nucleotides agree with TRBD2. The germline gives CDR1 LGHDT, CDR2 YNNKEL (reference sequence). The CDR3 has 17 residues. J lost 2 bases, V lost 3 bases, and 3 bases had no gene match. This CDR3 is CASSQGLAGTNTGELFF. The CDR3 DNA reads as TGTGCCAGCAGCCAGGGACTAGCGGGGACTAACACCGGGGAGCTGTTTTTT.

This clone came up once. This chain joins TRBV5-1 and TRBJ2-5; 10 nucleotides match TRBD2. The CDR3 sequence is 14 residues long. The V gene end was trimmed by 3 bases and the J gene end by 4 bases; junction bases not matched to a gene: 3. The germline V gene encodes CDR1 SGHRS and CDR2 YFSETQ. CDR3 bases: TGCGCCAGCAGCTCGGGACTAGCGAGAGAGACCCAGTACTTC. It is translated as CASSSGLARETQYF.

This chain connects TRBV9 to TRBJ2-5; D is unclear. V was pared by 4 bases and J by 0 bases, with 4 bases between. The CDR3 extends over 12 amino acids. The germline V gene encodes CDR1 SGDLS and CDR2 YYNGEE. The CDR3: CASSRYQETQYF. CDR3 DNA: TGTGCCAGCAGCCGTTACCAAGAGACCCAGTACTTC.

The CDR3 here is CASSFIENTEAFF. CDR3 in DNA: TGTGCCAGCAGTTTCATAGAAAACACTGAAGCTTTCTTT. This chain connects TRBV12-3 or TRBV12-4 to TRBJ1-1; the D is unclear. V was clipped by 3 bases and J by 2 bases, with 7 bases between them. The CDR3 runs 13 residues.

This chain joins TRBV3-1 (or the pseudogene TRBV3-2) and TRBJ2-5, with 8 bases lining up with TRBD2. With V trimmed by 1 base and J by 6 bases, 13 bases remained unmatched. This CDR3 is 17 amino acids long. The germline V gene encodes CDR1 LGHDT and CDR2 YNNKEL (reference sequence). The CDR3 coding sequence is TGTGCCAGCAGCCAAGGGAGATTAGCGGGAAATGGGAAGACCCAGTACTTC. Protein product: CASSQGRLAGNGKTQYF.

The chain recombines TRBV18 with TRBJ2-6; 8 bases agree with TRBD1. Germline V CDR1 and CDR2: KGHSH, LQKENI. The CDR3 length is 19 residues. V lost 3 bases to trimming and J lost 0 bases; unmatched junction nucleotides: 10. The CDR3 DNA sequence: TGTGCCAGCTCACCCTATCCGGGACAGGTCTCCTCTGGGGCCAACGTCCTGACTTTC. Its translation: CASSPYPGQVSSGANVLTF.

The chain links TRBV20-1 to TRBJ1-1; D is undetermined. V dropped 3 bases and J dropped 5 bases, with 19 bases sitting between them. CDR3 length: 15 residues. Germline V gene sequence: CDR1 DFQATT, CDR2 SNEGSKA (reference sequence). CDR3 amino acids: CSASPQVWGGTEAFF. DNA of the CDR3: TGCAGTGCTAGTCCCCAGGTGTGGGGAGGGACTGAAGCTTTCTTT.